This entry concerns a single T cell receptor (beta chain). This clonotype was detected only a few times. Its cognate antigen has yet to be identified. No much larger clonotype is one base removed from it; base qualities were not supplied. V loses 5 bases, J loses 1 base, and the germline ends lie 12 bases apart. There are 13 amino acids in the CDR3, from cysteine to phenylalanine inclusive. The CDR3 DNA has 39 bases and is translated from base 1. In the germline V gene (reference sequence), CDR1 corresponds to DFQATT and CDR2 to SNEGSKA. This sample is part of a study of post-analysis software for immune sequencing data (dated by TCRdb to the mid-2010s). Regarding the study in general: Recorded disease courses included relapsing-remitting, secondary progressive and progressive-relapsing multiple sclerosis, with some patients lacking subtype annotation. Patient repertoires were compared against about twelve previously published healthy control repertoires from donors aged roughly 6 to 26 years. A subset of samples was prepared in parallel using single-end sample barcoding, then pooled and co-amplified after Illumina adapter ligation.

Here is what the overall study found, with its caveats: The control group was slightly older than the multiple sclerosis patient group. Strong co-clustering of samples prepared in the same batch was shown by direct clustering with F measure, prompting a batch-effect correction. Multiple sclerosis patients had significantly lower normalized Chao1 diversity than controls, a result that suggests substantial peripheral T-cell clonal expansion. Roughly 5 TRBV segments, including TRBV5-6, TRBV5-1 and TRBV20-1, were significantly more frequent in patients than controls.

To demonstrate the VDJtools post-analysis software, the study profiled TCR beta repertoires from the peripheral blood of about a dozen young patients with multiple sclerosis. The multiple sclerosis patients were children and adolescents ranging in age from roughly 6 to 15 years. Library prep was done by PCR. Data came from an Illumina HiSeq 2500. To reduce PCR and sequencing biases, unique molecular identifiers were built into the TCR beta cDNA libraries. Every 1 to 10 million input T cells yielded roughly 500,000 cDNA molecules, meaning each molecule approximated one T cell. Patient libraries were prepared and sequenced with the same protocol used for the earlier healthy control dataset. Within a given batch, samples were prepared together, multiplexed and sequenced on the same HiSeq lane. In the paper's pipeline: Raw barcoded reads were processed with MIGEC, and single-read molecular identifier groups were discarded before consensus assembly and CDR3 extraction. VDJtools was used for post-analysis of the clonotype tables, and diversity was normalized by down-sampling every dataset to the size of the smallest sample. Repertoire overlap clustering matched CDR3 amino acid but not nucleotide sequences to correct batch-related cross-sample contamination. Using fastp trimming at Q25 and MiXCR clonotype assembly, TCRdb reanalyzed the public sequencing data and kept in-frame beta chains. Identical CDR3 proteins give one entry, which carries the most common genes and DNA. TCRdb's processing, not the study's, gives the V and J calls here. Recorded for this sample are roughly 540,000 distinct CDR3 sequences; around 34% of them occurred a single time. In total, the top ten clones hold 4.5% to 7.5% of the sample.

The source of this sequence is a girl aged 2-17 years with multiple sclerosis. This sequence uses TRBV20-1 and TRBJ2-7; no D gene is confidently identified. Material: blood. The DNA sequence reads TGCAGTGCTCCCGCGTCACAGTCCTACGAGCAGTACTTC. The encoded protein is CSAPASQSYEQYF.